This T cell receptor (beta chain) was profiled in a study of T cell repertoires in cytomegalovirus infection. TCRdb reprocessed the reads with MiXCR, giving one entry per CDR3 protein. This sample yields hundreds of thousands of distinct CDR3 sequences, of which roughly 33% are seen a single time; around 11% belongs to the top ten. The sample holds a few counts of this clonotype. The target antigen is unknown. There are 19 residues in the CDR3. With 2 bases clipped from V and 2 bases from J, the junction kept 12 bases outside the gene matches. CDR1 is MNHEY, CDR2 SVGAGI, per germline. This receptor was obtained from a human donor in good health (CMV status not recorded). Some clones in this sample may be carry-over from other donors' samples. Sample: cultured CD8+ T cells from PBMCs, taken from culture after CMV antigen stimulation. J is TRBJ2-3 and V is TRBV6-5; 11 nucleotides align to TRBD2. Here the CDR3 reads CASSYEGVLAGAITDTQYF. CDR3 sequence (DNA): TGTGCCAGCAGTTACGAGGGGGTACTAGCGGGGGCTATCACAGATACGCAGTATTTT.